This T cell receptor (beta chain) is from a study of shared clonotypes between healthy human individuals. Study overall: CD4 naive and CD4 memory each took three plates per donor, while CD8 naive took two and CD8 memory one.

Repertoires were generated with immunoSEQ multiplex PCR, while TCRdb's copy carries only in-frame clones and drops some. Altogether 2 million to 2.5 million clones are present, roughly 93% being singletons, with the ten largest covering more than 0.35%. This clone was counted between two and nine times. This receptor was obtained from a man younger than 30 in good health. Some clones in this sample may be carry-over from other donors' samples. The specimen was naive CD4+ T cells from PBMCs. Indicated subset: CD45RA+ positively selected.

The DNA for the CDR3 is TGTGCCAGTAGTATCGGTGGGAGGAGGAACACTGAAGCTTTCTTT. Residues: CASSIGGRRNTEAFF. This sequence joins TRBV19 and TRBJ1-1; D is uncertain. This CDR3 region has 15 residues. Per germline, CDR1 LNHDA and CDR2 SQIVND (reference sequence). The V end lost 3 bases, the J end lost 1 base, and 12 bases lay between the germline ends.